One T cell receptor (beta chain) is described in this entry. Terminally differentiated effector memory CD45RA+ cells were excluded from the naive CD8 cells, which were CD45RO-negative and positively selected for CCR7. These data are taken from a study of shared clonotypes between healthy human individuals. CDR1 MNHEY and CDR2 SMNVEV come from the germline V gene (reference sequence). V was clipped by 5 bases and J by 0 bases, with 22 bases between them. The CDR3 is 18 residues long. Measured with immunoSEQ multiplex PCR; TCRdb has only the in-frame clones, and not every one. This sample has 560,000 or so clones; roughly 96% occur once, and the top ten carry less than 0.13%.

The V call is TRBV27, the J call TRBJ1-1; D gene unclear. What was sequenced was naive CD8+ T cells sorted from blood. The TCR comes from a woman under 40 in good health. This chain's CDR3 is CASSPRVVIRIMNTEAFF. In nucleotides, the CDR3 is TGTGCCAGCAGTCCTCGGGTAGTGATCCGTATCATGAACACTGAAGCTTTCTTT.